This T cell receptor (beta chain) emerged from a study of cytomegalovirus exposure and HLA in healthy donors. With 7 bases clipped from V and 3 bases from J, the junction kept 4 bases outside the gene matches. Per germline, CDR1 SNHLY and CDR2 FYNNEI. The CDR3 totals 13 residues. This clone appeared a single time. In the PCR, 60 Vbeta and 13 Jbeta primers were used. Assay used: immunoSEQ multiplex PCR; TCRdb lists only in-frame clones, some missing. The sample lists about 190,000 clones, roughly 80% occurring once. The sequence came from a woman between 18 and 29 years old in good health and CMV-seronegative. The chain uses TRBV2 and TRBJ1-1; the match to TRBD1 covers 8 bases. Sample: PBMCs. CDR3: CASTDRVYTEAFF. Written as DNA, the CDR3 is TGTGCCAGCACGGACAGGGTATACACTGAAGCTTTCTTT.